This TCR beta chain stems from a study of OX40 agonist ivuxolimab in advanced cancers. Whole-study context: People who had prior anti-PD-1, anti-PD-L1 or anti-CTLA-4 therapy could take part, and around 40% had some. Among those treated, three patients had partial responses, one with hepatocellular carcinoma and two with cutaneous melanoma.

Concerning this clone: Its antigen is not known.

The CDR3 runs to 15 residues. CDR1 MNHEY and CDR2 SMNVEV come from the germline V gene (reference sequence). Trimming pared 0 bases from V and 4 bases from J, leaving 13 bases between. Study conclusions and caveats: Mean expanded clone counts were higher in CD8+ than CD4+ T cells.

Only in-frame clones appear in the TCRdb table, and some are missing; sequencing was by immunoSEQ multiplex PCR. The sample consists of about 35,000 clones, 90% to 95% of them appearing once. The sequencing used CD4+ or CD8+ T cells sorted from blood, collected in a trial of the OX40 agonist ivuxolimab. V usage is TRBV27 and J usage is TRBJ2-7; tentative D call: TRBD1 (6 bases). The TCR comes from an adult with an advanced solid tumor such as melanoma, head and neck, liver or kidney cancer. The DNA for the CDR3 is TGTGCCAGCAGTTTATCCCCGGGAAGGGGGTACGAGCAGTACTTC. This gives the protein CASSLSPGRGYEQYF.